This T cell receptor beta chain came from a study of post-analysis software for immune sequencing data. Overall study results and limits: Controls' normalized Chao1 diversity significantly exceeded that of multiple sclerosis patients. When patients were compared with controls, 4 or 5 TRBV segments were more frequent, TRBV5-6, TRBV5-1 and TRBV20-1 among them.

On this clonotype: The antigen is undetermined.

Trimming removed 7 bases from V and 1 base from J, with 10 bases in between. The CDR3 sequence is 14 residues long. Per the germline V gene, CDR1 is MNHEY and CDR2 is SMNVEV (reference sequence). The library was made from cDNA and included unique molecular identifiers. TCRdb re-analysed the PCR reads in MiXCR, keeping a single row per CDR3 protein. This table holds about half a million distinct CDR3 sequences, roughly 45% found once. What was sequenced was blood. This TCR was sampled from a girl under 18 with multiple sclerosis. The chain combines TRBV27 with TRBJ2-2, with D possibly being TRBD1 (5 bases). The CDR3 DNA follows: TGTGCCAGCACAGGGATAGAGAACACCGGGGAGCTGTTTTTT. It specifies CASTGIENTGELFF.